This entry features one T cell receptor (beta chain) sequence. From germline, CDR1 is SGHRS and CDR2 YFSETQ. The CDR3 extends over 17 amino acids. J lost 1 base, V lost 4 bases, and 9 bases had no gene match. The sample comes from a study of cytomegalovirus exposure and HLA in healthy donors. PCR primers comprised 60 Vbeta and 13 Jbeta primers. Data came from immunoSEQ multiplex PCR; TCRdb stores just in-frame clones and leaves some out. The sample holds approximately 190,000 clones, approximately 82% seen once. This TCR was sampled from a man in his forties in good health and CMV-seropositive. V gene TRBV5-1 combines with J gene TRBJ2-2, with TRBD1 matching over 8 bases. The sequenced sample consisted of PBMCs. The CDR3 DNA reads TGCGCCAGCAGCCCAAACGCCGGGACAGGGAACACCGGGGAGCTGTTTTTT. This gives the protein CASSPNAGTGNTGELFF.